Listed here is a single T cell receptor beta chain. Its antigen is unknown. No qualities accompany the bases; no much larger clone lies one base away. The entire amount of isolated RNA was reverse transcribed using the High Capacity cDNA Reverse Transcription Kit, so the sequenced TCRB transcripts were expressed ones. Deep immunoSEQ sequencing was applied to naive, central memory and regulatory T cell samples, giving an average of about 3.4 million total reads per sample. After sorted cells were lysed in RLT buffer, RNA was extracted with DNase-treated RNeasy Micro or Mini kits, with the choice depending on cell number. Each cell subset was processed separately to prevent cross-contamination, with patient and healthy donor samples processed together. Using the immunoSEQ multiplex PCR, TCRB sequences were amplified from cDNA into 87-bp fragments spanning the CDR3 region. Sequencing of the amplicons was performed on the Illumina HiSeq platform. In the paper's pipeline: PCR bias was corrected computationally using synthetic template baselines, and reads within Hamming distance 2 were collapsed, with unmergeable singletons discarded. By aligning reads against IMGT, V, D and J genes, CDR3 length, and insertions or deletions at six rearrangement sites were assigned. Within each subset, clonotype counts were normalized to sorted cell number, after which true diversity and Gini coefficients were computed with the tcR R package. The overlap coefficient, calculated on TCRB nucleotide sequences, was used to measure repertoire sharing. As a proxy for the pre-selection repertoire, out-of-frame TCRB sequences from naive cells were analyzed. As stored in TCRdb, this immuneACCESS dataset retains in-frame rearrangements with V and J assigned. A fraction of the clones does not appear; measured against another copy, unresolved V genes explain less than half of the discrepancy, and the remainder lacks a known reason. V and J calls and clone size are those listed in that table; D and trimming were worked out from the DNA. Counted in this sample were a few hundred thousand clones; about 18% of them appeared once. The ten largest clones capture 0.044% of the sample.

The data stem from a study of beta chain features in type 1 diabetes (dated by TCRdb to 2017 to 2018). About the full investigation: Mean age, gender distribution, total cell number and subset yield did not differ between patients and healthy donors. Naive and central memory subsets were obtained from all 30 or so donors, but regulatory and stem cell-like memory subsets were isolated from only 8 patients and roughly eight healthy donors. A total of about 100,000,000 sorted cells were examined across all samples, and RNA yield correlated strongly with the number of cells per subset. In the study, TCRB repertoires of sorted circulating CD4+ T cell subsets from recently diagnosed type 1 diabetes patients were compared with those of matched healthy donors. Overall study outcomes, separate from this receptor: A moderate but significant shortening of TCRB CDR3 length was observed in type 1 diabetes patients in all four CD4+ subsets. PCR may preferentially amplify shorter templates, but because patient and control samples were amplified and corrected together, any resulting skew would affect both groups equally. Naive, central memory and regulatory TCRB repertoires appeared to be more alike among patients than among healthy donors. Because cDNA was sequenced instead of genomic DNA, highly expressing activated cells could be over-represented, though the groups showed no difference in activation or CD3 levels. HLA sub-analyses involved small numbers of individuals, so any influence of HLA type on TCRB rearrangement remained unresolved. At VDJ recombination sites, patients with type 1 diabetes made fewer insertions and deleted more nucleotides, a pattern implying thymic rearrangement abnormalities.

Each donor gave one peripheral blood draw, roughly 0.12 L on average, collected into heparinised tubes. Using a panel that included CD45RO, CCR7, CD25, CD127, CD95 and CD27, naive, central memory, regulatory and stem cell-like memory CD4+ T cells were sorted on a BD FACSAria II. A purity above 95% was achieved for all sorted populations. Right away, PBMCs were isolated by Lymphoprep density gradient centrifugation and were stained directly, with no culture step. To minimize batch effects, samples were stained and sorted in pairs, one healthy donor with one patient per experiment. CDR3 length: 13 amino acids, cysteine to phenylalanine. The CDR3 DNA has 39 bases and is translated from base 1. The trim is 9 bases for V and 3 bases for J, with a gap of 14 bases between the germline ends. The germline V gene supplies CDR1 MNHNS and CDR2 SASEGT.

The V gene is TRBV6-1 and the J gene is TRBJ1-1; the D gene is unclear. Material: naive CD4+ T cells from blood. The cell subset or site label corresponds to: true naive CD4+ T cells. The TCR originated in a woman between 18 and 29 years old in good health. The CDR3 has the sequence CASDTPSDTEAFF. The DNA sequence is as follows: TGTGCCAGTGATACCCCCAGTGACACTGAAGCTTTCTTT.